This T cell receptor (beta chain) was identified during a study of OX40 agonist ivuxolimab in advanced cancers. Study overall: Two cutaneous melanoma patients and one hepatocellular carcinoma patient, three in all, had partial responses. Study results and caveats: Clonal expansion from baseline to week 6 occurred in both CD4+ and CD8+ T cells.

CDR3 length: 15 residues. CDR1 and CDR2 (germline): MNHNS, SASEGT. Comments on this clone: Its matching antigen is unknown.

The repertoire was sequenced with immunoSEQ multiplex PCR; TCRdb's copy has only in-frame clones and lacks some. The table has 40,000 to 50,000 clones, about four fifths seen once. The source material was CD4+ or CD8+ T cells sorted from blood, sampled in a trial of the OX40 agonist ivuxolimab. The chain employs TRBV6-1 and TRBJ2-5, with a weak D call TRBD1 (5 bases). The DNA end favors TRBJ2-7, so the J call may be wrong. The receptor comes from an adult with an advanced solid tumor such as melanoma, head and neck, liver or kidney cancer. CDR3 region: CASSEGTPRWDEQYF. CDR3 bases: TGTGCCAGCAGTGAAGGGACACCCCGCTGGGACGAGCAGTACTTC.